This passage covers 21 T cell receptor beta chains from one sample sequenced in a study of response to subunit inactivated influenza vaccine. TCRdb reanalysed the RT-PCR reads using MiXCR and keeps one entry per CDR3 protein. The sample consists of some 540,000 distinct CDR3 sequences, under 25% of them appearing once. Another study also made use of these data, one on T cells expressing NK-cell markers. That report adds: A 5'RACE template switching approach incorporating UMIs was used to make TCR beta cDNA.

The sequenced sample was CD4+ T cells sorted from PBMCs, obtained 11 to 12 days after vaccination. The receptors come from a man between 45 and 60 years old who received an inactivated influenza vaccine.

V and J are TRBV5-1 and TRBJ2-7; 8 bases match TRBD2. J was trimmed by 0 bases and V by 2 bases; bases with no gene match: 19. There are 20 residues in the CDR3. Germline loops: CDR1 SGHRS, CDR2 YFSETQ. CDR3 in amino acids: CASSFRRPSVISGTSYEQYF. The CDR3 coding sequence is TGCGCCAGCAGCTTTCGGCGACCCTCCGTTATTAGCGGGACCTCCTACGAGCAGTACTTC.

This chain joins TRBV11-3 and TRBJ1-1, with a weak D call TRBD1 (6 bases). Trimming took 5 bases from V and 5 from J, leaving 12 bases between them. Per the germline V gene, CDR1 is SGHNT and CDR2 is YENEEA. The CDR3 is 13 amino acids. CDR3 nucleotide sequence: TGTGCCAGCAGCATTGACAGGCGGACTGAAGCTTTCTTT. Its protein product is CASSIDRRTEAFF.

This clonotype came up a few times. The chain recombines TRBV6-1 with TRBJ1-5; TRBD1 aligns across 7 bases. The CDR3 consists of 13 residues. Looked up from germline, CDR1 is MNHNS and CDR2 is SASEGT. Trimming cost V 6 bases and J 6 bases; bases outside gene matches: 5. CDR3 protein: CASSTQGGQPQHF. CDR3 coding DNA: TGTGCCAGCAGCACCCAGGGGGGTCAGCCCCAGCATTTT.

There are a few counts of this clonotype. This chain links TRBV5-1 with TRBJ1-4, with a possible D match to TRBD1 (6 bases). V shed 4 bases and J shed 0 bases, with 10 bases lying between them. The germline CDR1 and CDR2 sequences are SGHRS and YFSETQ. The CDR3 has 15 amino acids. The CDR3 is CASSDRTATNEKLFF. DNA for the CDR3: TGCGCCAGCAGCGACCGGACAGCAACTAATGAAAAACTGTTTTTT.

This chain connects TRBV5-1 to TRBJ1-1; possibly TRBD1 for D (5 bases). Germline V lookup: CDR1 SGHRS, CDR2 YFSETQ. The CDR3 length is 14 residues. Deletions cut 6 bases from V and 6 bases from J, with 18 bases between. The CDR3 DNA is TGCGCCAGCAACTGGGTCGGAGGGGAATCTGAAGCTTTCTTT. Protein sequence: CASNWVGGESEAFF.

This clonotype appeared many times. V gene TRBV3-1 combines with J gene TRBJ1-1; 8 bases fit TRBD1. The CDR3 extends over 13 amino acids. Germline CDR1 reads LGHDT; CDR2 reads YNNKEL (reference sequence). The ends lost 4 bases at V and 6 bases at J; junction bases unmatched: 4. The CDR3 is CASSRGQGPEAFF. The CDR3 region has the DNA TGTGCCAGCAGCCGCGGACAGGGACCTGAAGCTTTCTTT.

The chain employs TRBV7-9 and TRBJ1-4; D gene unclear. Trimming took off 4 bases at V and 4 bases at J, with 10 bases between the two ends. The CDR3 covers 14 residues. Germline V lookup: CDR1 SEHNR, CDR2 FQNEAQ (reference sequence). The CDR3 DNA is TGTGCCAGCAGCTGGAGGGAGAGTAATGAAAAACTGTTTTTT. Its protein is CASSWRESNEKLFF.

This sequence joins TRBV7-7 and TRBJ2-1; 9 bases agree with TRBD1. Germline V gene sequence: CDR1 SSHAT, CDR2 FNYEAQ (reference sequence). The V gene end was trimmed by 6 bases and the J gene end by 10 bases; junction bases not matched to a gene: 7. CDR3 length: 13 residues. The CDR3 DNA reads TGTGCCAGCAGTGGGACAGGGATTGGCGAGCAGTTCTTC. Translated: CASSGTGIGEQFF.

The chain recombines TRBV20-1 with TRBJ1-4; D ambiguous. The CDR3 runs 13 residues. From germline, CDR1 is DFQATT and CDR2 SNEGSKA (reference sequence). V was trimmed by 1 base and J by 8 bases, leaving 11 bases between them. This chain's CDR3 is CSARGVIGEKLFF. CDR3 sequence (DNA): TGCAGTGCTAGAGGGGTGATCGGGGAAAAACTGTTTTTT.

This CDR3 is CVVGATNEKLFF. DNA of the CDR3: TGTGTCGTTGGTGCAACTAATGAAAAACTGTTTTTT. The chain carries TRBV28 and TRBJ1-4, with D uncertain. Looked up from germline, CDR1 is MDHEN and CDR2 is SYDVKM. The CDR3 covers 12 residues.

This clonotype was seen a single time. The chain recombines TRBV21-1 with TRBJ2-7. TRBV21-1 is described as a pseudogene. The CDR3 runs to 16 residues. The CDR3 loop is CASSKETLEGIYEQYF. CDR3 DNA: TGTGCCAGCAGCAAAGAAACCCTCGAGGGGATCTACGAGCAGTACTTC.

V and J are TRBV5-1 and TRBJ2-7; 12 bases line up with TRBD1. V dropped 0 bases and J dropped 5; count of bases not matched to a gene: 6. CDR3 length equals 16 residues. From germline, CDR1 is SGHRS and CDR2 YFSETQ. DNA of the CDR3: TGCGCCAGCAGCTTGGATGGGACAGGGGGCGTGAACGAGCAGTACTTC. This sequence encodes CASSLDGTGGVNEQYF.

This clonotype was seen a few times. This chain connects TRBV21-1 to TRBJ2-1; the D call TRBD2 from the table was never checked on the DNA. TRBV21-1 is noted as a pseudogene. This CDR3 comprises 20 residues. The CDR3 DNA sequence: TGTGCCAGCAGGGCATTCTCCGGGACTAGCGGGGGTTGCTCCTACAATGAGCAGTTCTTC. Its protein product is CASRAFSGTSGGCSYNEQFF.

J is TRBJ2-7 and V is TRBV27, with 8 positions matching TRBD2. Unmatched junction bases numbered 10, after V lost 5 bases and J lost 4 bases. Germline loops: CDR1 MNHEY, CDR2 SMNVEV (reference sequence). CDR3 length: 15 amino acids. CDR3 bases: TGTGCCAGCAGTACCGGGACTAGTAGGTTTTACGAGCAGTACTTC. The encoded protein is CASSTGTSRFYEQYF.

The CDR3 region has the DNA TGCAGTGCTAGACGCCCGGCTAGCGGCCACAATGAGCAGTTCTTC. This encodes CSARRPASGHNEQFF. This sequence joins TRBV20-1 and TRBJ2-1, with 7 bases aligning to TRBD2. This CDR3 is built from 15 residues. The germline V gene encodes CDR1 DFQATT and CDR2 SNEGSKA (reference sequence). The V segment lost 2 bases and the J segment 5 bases; nucleotides outside the gene matches: 9.

The V and J genes are TRBV29-1 and TRBJ2-3; D is uncertain. The V gene's germline CDR1 is SQVTM and CDR2 ANQGSEA. The CDR3 spans 13 residues. Trimming removed 7 bases at V and 2 bases at J, with 13 bases between. This CDR3 reads CSALQRSTDTQYF. In nucleotides, the CDR3 is TGCAGCGCTCTACAGAGATCCACAGATACGCAGTATTTT.

This clonotype was detected ten times or more. The chain uses TRBV7-2 and TRBJ1-2, with D possibly being TRBD1 (5 bases). V was trimmed by 1 base and J by 4 bases, leaving 16 bases between them. The CDR3 is 16 amino acids. Germline CDR1 reads SGHTA; CDR2 reads FQGNSA. CDR3 nucleotides: TGTGCCAGCAGCTTAGTGATTACGGGGCGTCTCTATGGCTACACCTTC. Its protein is CASSLVITGRLYGYTF. Filled out from reference TRBV7-2 and TRBJ1-2, the complete variable domain reads GAGVSQSPSNKVTEKGKDVELRCDPISGHTALYWYRQSLGQGLEFLIYFQGNSAPDKSGLPSDRFSAERTGGSVSTLTIQRTQQEDSAVYLCASSLVITGRLYGYTFGSGTRLTVV.

CDR3 protein: CASTLVLNTEAFF. The CDR3 DNA reads as TGTGCCAGCACTTTGGTCCTGAACACTGAAGCTTTCTTT. This sequence joins TRBV6-5 and TRBJ1-1; D call uncertain. The CDR3 is made up of 13 amino acids. Per the germline V gene, CDR1 is MNHEY and CDR2 is SVGAGI. The V and J ends lost 7 bases and 0 bases respectively, with 9 bases between them.

This clonotype was counted only a few times. The chain employs TRBV5-1 and TRBJ2-7; TRBD1 might be the D (6 bases). The CDR3 is 15 amino acids. Per germline, CDR1 SGHRS and CDR2 YFSETQ. The V gene lost 4 bases and the J gene lost 2 bases, with 16 bases spanning the gap. The CDR3 is CASSPWTEGTYEQYF. CDR3 coding DNA: TGCGCCAGCAGCCCATGGACAGAGGGGACCTACGAGCAGTACTTC.

This clonotype was picked up one time. The V and J genes are TRBV20-1 and TRBJ2-1; TRBD2 matches at 12 bases. CDR3 size: 15 residues. The V gene's germline CDR1 is DFQATT and CDR2 SNEGSKA (reference sequence). The ends lost 1 base at V and 6 bases at J; junction bases unmatched: 4. The CDR3 protein is CSARVTSGGRNEQFF. The CDR3 bases are TGCAGTGCTAGAGTCACTAGCGGGGGGCGCAATGAGCAGTTCTTC.

This clonotype has just a few counts. Written as DNA, the CDR3 is TGTGCCAGCAGCTCCGGAGGGCGTGGGAATCAGCCCCAGCATTTT. This sequence encodes CASSSGGRGNQPQHF. V is TRBV28 and J is TRBJ1-5; no clear D. Germline CDR1 reads MDHEN; CDR2 reads SYDVKM. Deletions cut 6 bases from V and 4 bases from J, with 16 bases between. The CDR3 length is 15 residues.